This T cell receptor beta chain is drawn from a study of CD8+ T cells in alopecia areata. The wider study: The tofacitinib course ran for 6 to 18 months and was followed by 6 months off drug.

Germline CDR1 reads MNHNS; CDR2 reads SASEGT. CDR3 length: 15 amino acids. Extracted RNA was reverse transcribed into cDNA, the sequencing template. TCRdb's table, derived via immunoSEQ multiplex PCR, lists solely in-frame clones and lacks some. The data hold 140,000 to 150,000 clones, with about 51% observed a single time. Remarks on this clone: The antigen remains unidentified. One end of the junction varies from germline; a read error may be responsible.

Overall study findings and caveats: Compared with normal scalp, lesional scalp had higher clonality and more expanded CD8+ clones.

This specimen consisted of CD4+ T cells sorted from blood, obtained at week 0. The source of this sequence is a human donor with alopecia areata. V is TRBV6-1 and J is TRBJ2-7; D might be TRBD1 or TRBD2, each matching 5 bases. In nucleotides, the CDR3 is TGTGCCAGCAGTGTTAGCCGGGACGGAGGCTACCAGCAGTACTTC. It yields the protein CASSVSRDGGYQQYF.